This is a list of T cell receptor beta chains from one sample in a study of blood T cells in healthy people across ages. TCRdb re-called the 5' RACE reads through MiXCR, storing one row per CDR3 protein. The table has 650,000 to 1,000,000 distinct CDR3 sequences, about 36% seen once; the top ten hold over 10%. The sample was blood. These receptor sequences come from a man younger than 30 in good health. Both conserved end residues are part of each CDR3. A D gene is named only where the DNA matches it firmly. Where a row states a size, it is once, few, many or the class of an expanded clone; other rows omit it.

>TRBJ2-7|NA|TRBV7-2|NA
CASSLVIGSSYNEQYF
TGTGCCAGCAGCTTAGTTATAGGGAGCTCCTACAATGAGCAGTACTTC
>TRBJ1-2|NA|TRBV12-3/TRBV12-4|NA
CASSFTGLRGTGYTF
TGTGCCAGCAGTTTCACCGGACTTCGAGGAACGGGCTACACCTTC
>TRBJ1-3|TRBD1|TRBV4-2|NA
CASSQDLAGGENTIYF
TGTGCCAGCAGCCAAGATTTGGCAGGGGGTGAAAACACCATATATTTT
>TRBJ1-4|TRBD1|TRBV29-1|few
CSVEEGQRGKLFF
TGCAGCGTTGAAGAGGGACAGCGGGGAAAACTGTTTTTT
>TRBJ1-1|NA|TRBV7-9|NA
CASSPEGLAFF
TGTGCCAGCAGCCCAGAAGGGTTAGCTTTCTTT
>TRBJ1-2|TRBD1|TRBV4-3|NA
CASSQDPDRGEGYTF
TGCGCCAGCAGCCAAGATCCGGACAGGGGGGAGGGCTACACCTTC
>TRBJ2-3|NA|TRBV9|few
CASSVDELSDTQYF
TGTGCCAGCAGCGTAGATGAGTTATCAGATACGCAGTATTTT
>TRBJ1-3|TRBD1|TRBV7-2|few
CASSARTGLAGNTIYF
TGTGCCAGCAGCGCTAGGACAGGTCTAGCTGGAAACACCATATATTTT
>TRBJ1-1|TRBD1|TRBV12-3/TRBV12-4|NA
CASRKQGSLTEAFF
TGTGCCAGCAGGAAACAGGGGAGTCTCACTGAAGCTTTCTTT
>TRBJ2-7|NA|TRBV25-1|NA
CASSGGGARYNEQYF
TGTGCCAGCAGTGGGGGGGGGGCCCGCTACAATGAGCAGTACTTC
>TRBJ2-3|NA|TRBV7-9|once
CASSFFRGRLKDTQYF
TGTGCCAGCAGCTTTTTCAGAGGCAGGCTCAAAGATACGCAGTATTTT
>TRBJ1-2|NA|TRBV6-2/TRBV6-3|NA
CASGFVARTYGYTF
TGTGCCAGCGGGTTCGTAGCCAGGACCTATGGCTACACCTTC
>TRBJ2-1|TRBD1|TRBV20-1|NA
CSVIGQGNNEQFF
TGCAGTGTTATAGGACAGGGCAACAATGAGCAGTTCTTC
>TRBJ2-3|NA|TRBV28|NA
CASSFREVGTDTQYF
TGTGCCAGCAGTTTTCGCGAAGTGGGGACAGATACGCAGTATTTT
>TRBJ1-2|NA|TRBV2|NA
CASSGGSLGYTF
TGTGCCAGCAGTGGCGGCTCACTCGGCTACACCTTC
>TRBJ1-1|NA|TRBV9|few
CASGGSLNTEAFF
TGTGCCAGTGGCGGGTCTTTGAACACTGAAGCTTTCTTT
>TRBJ1-5|NA|TRBV12-3/TRBV12-4|NA
CASSLSSEQPQHF
TGTGCCAGCAGTTTAAGTTCAGAGCAGCCCCAGCATTTT
>TRBJ2-3|NA|TRBV28|NA
CASTDVGDTQYF
TGTGCCAGCACGGACGTCGGAGATACGCAGTATTTT
>TRBJ1-5|NA|TRBV19|NA
CASSIGPEGNQPQHF
TGTGCCAGTAGTATAGGACCTGAGGGCAATCAGCCCCAGCATTTT
>TRBJ1-2|NA|TRBV7-2|few
CASSDKGTYYGYTF
TGTGCCAGCAGCGACAAGGGGACCTACTATGGCTACACCTTC
>TRBJ2-2|NA|TRBV27|NA
CASSLRKDSANTGELFF
TGTGCCAGCAGTCTCCGCAAGGACAGCGCGAACACCGGGGAGCTGTTTTTT
>TRBJ2-3|NA|TRBV5-1|NA
CASSSPTQRPTDTQYF
TGCGCCAGCAGCAGCCCGACCCAACGCCCCACAGATACGCAGTATTTT
>TRBJ2-4|NA|TRBV4-1|few
CASSQDQGRERAKNIQYF
TGCGCCAGCAGCCAAGATCAGGGCAGGGAGAGGGCCAAAAACATTCAGTACTTC
>TRBJ1-2|NA|TRBV20-1|many
CSARYRETHYGYTF
TGCAGTGCTAGGTACAGGGAGACCCACTATGGCTACACCTTC
>TRBJ2-7|NA|TRBV5-8|NA
CASSPGQGPIFSYEQYF
TGTGCCAGCAGCCCCGGGCAGGGGCCTATCTTCTCCTACGAGCAGTACTTC
>TRBJ2-1|TRBD2|TRBV6-1|NA
CASSPRFTSGGWNEQFF
TGTGCCAGCAGTCCGCGGTTTACTAGCGGGGGGTGGAATGAGCAGTTCTTC
>TRBJ2-3|NA|TRBV29-1|NA
CSVEERGRTDTQYF
TGCAGCGTTGAAGAGCGGGGCAGAACAGATACGCAGTATTTT
>TRBJ2-3|NA|TRBV7-2|many
CASSWGLGEKDTQYF
TGTGCCAGCAGCTGGGGCTTGGGGGAGAAAGATACGCAGTATTTT
>TRBJ1-2|NA|TRBV12-3/TRBV12-4|NA
CASSLDPTNYGYTF
TGTGCCAGCAGTTTAGATCCCACTAACTATGGCTACACCTTC
>TRBJ2-3|TRBD2|TRBV9|few
CASSGRGGPGADTQYF
TGTGCCAGCAGCGGACGCGGGGGGCCAGGGGCAGATACGCAGTATTTT
>TRBJ2-5|NA|TRBV6-6|NA
CASSYPPNSRGQETQYF
TGTGCCAGCAGTTACCCCCCGAATAGCAGGGGCCAAGAGACCCAGTACTTC
>TRBJ2-1|TRBD1|TRBV12-3/TRBV12-4|many
CASSPSGQGVNEQFF
TGTGCCAGCAGCCCCTCGGGACAGGGTGTTAATGAGCAGTTCTTC
>TRBJ1-4|NA|TRBV6-6|few
CASSYSPMAEHEKLFF
TGTGCCAGCAGTTACTCCCCTATGGCAGAACATGAAAAACTGTTTTTT
>TRBJ1-5|NA|TRBV15|once
CATSAGHSNRPQHF
TGTGCCACCAGCGCAGGGCATAGCAATCGGCCCCAGCATTTT
>TRBJ2-5|NA|TRBV20-1|NA
CSATEGNNEQYF
TGCAGTGCTACAGAGGGGAACAATGAGCAGTACTTC
>TRBJ1-6|TRBD1|TRBV6-5|NA
CASSYSTGVNSPPHF
TGTGCCAGCAGTTACTCGACAGGGGTGAACTCACCCCCCCACTTT
>TRBJ2-5|NA|TRBV11-1|NA
CASSLGGSAEETQYF
TGTGCCAGCAGCTTAGGGGGTTCTGCGGAAGAGACCCAGTACTTC
>TRBJ2-3|NA|TRBV19|NA
CASSTVAQATQYF
TGTGCCAGTAGTACGGTGGCGCAGGCAACGCAGTATTTT
>TRBJ2-3|TRBD1|TRBV20-1|NA
CSAGDRWSTDTQYF
TGCAGTGCTGGGGACAGGTGGTCCACAGATACGCAGTATTTT
>TRBJ1-6|NA|TRBV15|NA
CATSRDGPPQGRDSPLHF
TGTGCCACCAGCAGAGATGGCCCCCCCCAGGGGCGAGATTCACCCCTCCACTTT
>TRBJ2-1|NA|TRBV28|NA
CASSLLGSRYQETQFF
TGTGCCAGCAGTTTATTGGGGTCCCGGTACCAAGAGACCCAGTTCTTC
>TRBJ2-2|NA|TRBV7-9|once
CASSLDGVTGELFF
TGTGCCAGCAGTTTAGATGGGGTAACCGGGGAGCTGTTTTTT
>TRBJ2-1|TRBD2|TRBV28|many
CASSPRAGGYNEQFF
TGTGCCAGCAGTCCCCGGGCGGGGGGCTACAATGAGCAGTTCTTC
>TRBJ2-6|TRBD1|TRBV12-3/TRBV12-4|NA
CTSSLDWTGDSGANVLTF
TGTACCAGCAGTTTAGACTGGACAGGGGACTCTGGGGCCAACGTCCTGACTTTC
>TRBJ2-7|NA|TRBV5-1|NA
CASSLSGRYYERYF
TGCGCCAGCAGCTTATCCGGGCGCTACTACGAGCGGTACTTC
>TRBJ1-6|NA|TRBV20-1|NA
CSASASGVLRSPLHF
TGCAGTGCTTCGGCCTCCGGCGTACTAAGATCACCCCTCCACTTT
>TRBJ1-6|TRBD1|TRBV20-1|NA
CSAPGTANNSPLHF
TGCAGTGCCCCCGGGACAGCCAATAATTCACCCCTCCACTTT
>TRBJ2-2|NA|TRBV6-4|few
CASSDSGGPNTGELFF
TGTGCCAGCAGTGACTCGGGGGGGCCGAACACCGGGGAGCTGTTTTTT
>TRBJ1-2|NA|TRBV12-3/TRBV12-4|many
CASSFPRNRDGYTF
TGTGCCAGCAGTTTCCCTCGGAACAGGGACGGCTACACCTTC
>TRBJ2-7|TRBD1|TRBV18|few
CASSPNRDSYEQYF
TGTGCCAGCTCACCGAACCGGGACAGCTACGAGCAGTACTTC
>TRBJ2-5|NA|TRBV7-2|NA
CASSSTGFEETQYF
TGTGCCAGCAGCTCCACAGGGTTTGAAGAGACCCAGTACTTC
>TRBJ2-6|TRBD1|TRBV6-5|few
CASKDRAISGANVLTF
TGTGCCAGCAAGGACAGGGCAATCTCTGGGGCCAACGTCCTGACTTTC
>TRBJ2-7|NA|TRBV20-1|few
CSARRSLNGEQYF
TGCAGTGCTAGGCGAAGCCTAAACGGCGAGCAGTACTTC